Listed here are 25 T cell receptor beta chains from one sample, sequenced in a study of shared clonotypes between healthy human individuals. Measured with immunoSEQ multiplex PCR; TCRdb has only the in-frame clones, and not every one. The table records 470,000 or so clones, about 72% of them present only once. Sequencing was carried out using PBMCs. These receptors came from a woman aged 35 to 49 in good health. Some clones in this sample may be carry-over from other donors' samples.

The chain employs TRBV28 and TRBJ2-3, with TRBD2 matching over 11 bases. Germline values: CDR1 MDHEN, CDR2 SYDVKM. Trimming at V came to 3 bases and at J to 0 bases, leaving 8 bases not matched to a gene. This CDR3 has 18 residues. The CDR3 coding sequence is TGTGCCAGCAGTTTGAACCGGGGACTAGCGGCTAGCACAGATACGCAGTATTTT. Its protein product is CASSLNRGLAASTDTQYF.

As regards this clone: Other nucleotide sequences in the sample specify the same CDR3. V and J are TRBV7-8 and TRBJ1-2; no firm D call. Germline values: CDR1 SGHVS, CDR2 FQNEAQ. The V end lost 3 bases, the J end lost 0 bases, and 14 bases lay between the germline ends. This CDR3 comprises 16 residues. The CDR3 nucleotides read TGTGCCAGCAGCTTGGGAAGGCGGATGGCTAACTATGGCTACACCTTC. As protein: CASSLGRRMANYGYTF.

The chain combines TRBV6-5 with TRBJ1-1; D is uncertain. The CDR3 covers 14 residues. Germline V gives CDR1 MNHEY, CDR2 SVGAGI. V was trimmed by 0 bases and J by 4 bases, leaving 9 bases between them. The DNA for the CDR3 is TGTGCCAGCAGTTACTCAGAGGTTCGCACTGAAGCTTTCTTT. It specifies CASSYSEVRTEAFF.

The gene calls are TRBV12-5 and TRBJ2-1, with D maybe TRBD2 (6 bases). The CDR3 is made up of 14 amino acids. The V end lost 5 bases, the J end lost 6 bases, and 14 bases lay between the germline ends. Germline V lookup: CDR1 LGHNT, CDR2 FRNRAP. The CDR3 coding sequence is TGTGCTAGTGGTACCTCCGGGGGTGTCAATGAGCAGTTCTTC. Residues: CASGTSGGVNEQFF.

This clone has a handful of counts. V is TRBV16 and J is TRBJ2-3, with TRBD1 matching over 7 bases. CDR1 and CDR2 from the germline V gene are KGHSY and FQNENV. The J segment lost 1 base and the V segment lost 0 bases, leaving 4 bases of the junction unmatched. This CDR3 spans 16 amino acids. The CDR3 DNA follows: TGTGCCAGCAGCCAATCGTACAGGGGACGCACAGATACGCAGTATTTT. It specifies CASSQSYRGRTDTQYF.

The chain combines TRBV2 with TRBJ2-5, with TRBD2 matching 14 bases. The CDR3 contains 14 residues. Per the germline V gene, CDR1 is SNHLY and CDR2 is FYNNEI. With V trimmed by 7 bases and J by 5 bases, 3 bases remained unmatched. The CDR3 loop is CASTGTSGSETQYF. The CDR3 nucleotides read TGTGCCAGCACCGGGACTAGCGGGAGCGAGACCCAGTACTTC.

V is TRBV4-3 and J is TRBJ1-2, with TRBD1 as a possible D gene (5 bases). V was trimmed by 0 bases and J by 4 bases, leaving 18 bases between them. Germline CDR1 LGHNA, CDR2 YSLEER. CDR3 length: 17 residues. The CDR3 nucleotides are TGCGCCAGCAGCCAAGATAGTCTGGGAGGGCAGGGCTATGGCTACACCTTC. Its protein product is CASSQDSLGGQGYGYTF.

The chain joins TRBV18 to TRBJ2-3, with no clear D. The CDR3 has 14 residues. V was trimmed by 1 base and J by 3 bases, leaving 8 bases between them. Germline V gene sequence: CDR1 KGHSH, CDR2 LQKENI. CDR3 in DNA: TGTGCCAGCTCACCACGGGTGGGAACAGATACGCAGTATTTT. Protein: CASSPRVGTDTQYF.

The chain is built from TRBV5-1 and TRBJ2-5, with D perhaps matching TRBD2 (6 bases). V was trimmed by 4 bases and J by 2 bases, leaving 12 bases between them. Germline CDR1 is SGHRS and CDR2 is YFSETQ. CDR3 length: 14 amino acids. In DNA form, the CDR3 reads TGCGCCAGCAGCCCGGCGGGGTGGCAAGAGACCCAGTACTTC. Its protein product is CASSPAGWQETQYF.

This chain joins TRBV28 and TRBJ2-3, with 10 nucleotides matching TRBD2. The germline V gene encodes CDR1 MDHEN and CDR2 SYDVKM. The ends lost 4 bases at V and 4 bases at J; junction bases unmatched: 2. The CDR3 contains 14 residues. The CDR3, as DNA: TGTGCCAGCAGTTCCGGGACTAGCGCAGATACGCAGTATTTT. Its protein product is CASSSGTSADTQYF.

The CDR3 sequence is CASSSLSGGTQYF. The DNA for the CDR3 is TGTGCCAGCAGCTCGTTGTCGGGCGGTACGCAGTATTTT. The V call is TRBV11-2, the J call TRBJ2-3; D unresolved. V shed 4 bases and J shed 8 bases, with 13 bases lying between them. The CDR3 length is 13 residues. CDR1 and CDR2 (germline): SGHAT, FQNNGV.

The genes are TRBV28 and TRBJ1-2, with 7 positions matching TRBD1. CDR3 length: 12 residues. Per germline, CDR1 MDHEN and CDR2 SYDVKM. The V segment lost 6 bases and the J segment 6 bases; nucleotides outside the gene matches: 4. The DNA of the CDR3 is TGTGCCAGCAGCATCCAGGGGGATGGCTACACCTTC. This encodes CASSIQGDGYTF.

Written as DNA, the CDR3 is TGTGCCAGCAGCGGCAGGGGGCTGAAAGAGACCCAGTACTTC. Protein: CASSGRGLKETQYF. This chain uses TRBV5-4 with TRBJ2-5; TRBD1 matches 8 bases. Germline V gene lookup returns CDR1 SGHNT and CDR2 YYREEE (reference sequence). The V segment lost 4 bases and the J segment 3 bases; nucleotides outside the gene matches: 5. This CDR3 comprises 14 residues.

The V call is TRBV7-9, the J call TRBJ2-2, with 8 nucleotides matching TRBD2. The CDR3 spans 19 residues. Germline CDR1 is SEHNR and CDR2 is FQNEAQ (reference sequence). V was clipped by 2 bases and J by 3 bases; unmatched bases: 14. The CDR3: CASSLRSPGREGHTGELFF. CDR3 nucleotides: TGTGCCAGCAGCTTACGGTCACCGGGACGGGAGGGTCACACCGGGGAGCTGTTTTTT.

Of note for this clone: At one end, the junction sequence differs from germline, possibly due to a read error. The V call is TRBV7-7, the J call TRBJ2-3, with 7 bases lining up with TRBD2. CDR3 size: 15 residues. The germline V gene encodes CDR1 SSHAT and CDR2 FNYEAQ (reference sequence). The CDR3 sequence is CASSLVAGGTDTQYF. The DNA of the CDR3 is TGTGCTAGCAGCTTAGTAGCGGGCGGCACAGATACGCAGTATTTT.

V is TRBV6-6 and J is TRBJ2-5; 7 bases align to TRBD1. The CDR3 has 14 amino acids. Trimming cost V 2 bases and J 5 bases; bases outside gene matches: 5. Per germline, CDR1 MNHNY and CDR2 SVGAGI (reference sequence). In DNA form, the CDR3 reads TGTGCCAGCAGTTACGTAGGGGGCGCGGAGACCCAGTACTTC. Protein: CASSYVGGAETQYF.

The chain links TRBV5-1 to TRBJ2-2; 9 bases agree with TRBD2. Trimming at V came to 2 bases and at J to 3 bases, leaving 8 bases not matched to a gene. The CDR3 spans 17 residues. CDR1 and CDR2 from the germline V gene are SGHRS and YFSETQ. CDR3 nucleotide sequence: TGCGCCAGCAGCTTTCCCCCGGGACTAGCAGACACCGGGGAGCTGTTTTTT. Its protein product is CASSFPPGLADTGELFF.

This chain joins TRBV11-2 and TRBJ2-1; tentative D call: TRBD1 (6 bases). The germline V gene has CDR1 SGHAT and CDR2 FQNNGV. The V and J ends lost 5 bases and 5 bases respectively, with 13 bases between them. The CDR3 is made up of 14 amino acids. Here the CDR3 DNA reads TGTGCCAGCAGCCTCGGACAGATCAACAATGAGCAGTTCTTC. The encoded protein is CASSLGQINNEQFF.

The chain combines TRBV6-1 with TRBJ2-1, with D unclear. Trimming removed 0 bases from V and 2 bases from J, with 5 bases in between. The CDR3 loop spans 14 amino acids. Looked up from germline, CDR1 is MNHNS and CDR2 is SASEGT. For the CDR3, the DNA is TGTGCCAGCAGTGAAGCGGCAGCCTACAATGAGCAGTTCTTC. Protein sequence: CASSEAAAYNEQFF.

The V and J genes are TRBV6-4 and TRBJ2-7, with 7 bases aligning to TRBD1. Germline V gene lookup returns CDR1 MRHNA and CDR2 SNTAGT. V shed 5 bases, J shed 0 bases, and the junction held 10 bases outside the gene matches. The CDR3 extends over 16 amino acids. The CDR3 loop reads CASSYGTPGGSYEQYF. The CDR3 bases are TGTGCCAGCAGTTACGGGACCCCAGGGGGCTCCTACGAGCAGTACTTC.

The J gene is TRBJ2-1, the V gene TRBV9; 11 bases align to TRBD2. Germline V gene lookup returns CDR1 SGDLS and CDR2 YYNGEE. The CDR3 extends over 16 amino acids. V trimming: 4 bases; J trimming: 4 bases; junction bases outside the gene matches: 7. The CDR3 loop reads CASSKAGTSGYNEQFF. The CDR3 DNA reads TGTGCCAGCAGCAAAGCCGGGACTAGCGGTTACAATGAGCAGTTCTTC.

The chain joins TRBV2 to TRBJ2-1; 10 bases align to TRBD2. Germline-derived CDR1 and CDR2 are SNHLY and FYNNEI. Unmatched junction bases numbered 4, after V lost 4 bases and J lost 1 base. The CDR3 spans 16 residues. As DNA, the CDR3 is TGTGCCAGCAGTGTATTAGCGGGAGGTTCCTACAATGAGCAGTTCTTC. This encodes CASSVLAGGSYNEQFF.

As to this clone: A single base is all that separates this from a far larger clone, so a read error is likely. The genes are TRBV10-3 and TRBJ1-2; D gene ambiguous. Germline CDR1 reads ENHRY; CDR2 reads SYGVKD. The CDR3 contains 14 residues. The V end was cut by 6 bases, the J end by 4 bases, with 15 bases between. In nucleotides, the CDR3 is TGTGCCATCAGAGCCGGGAACAGTACCTATGGCTACACCTTC. This encodes CAIRAGNSTYGYTF.

V usage is TRBV5-6 and J usage is TRBJ2-5; D is ambiguous. The J call may be mistaken, given a closer DNA end match to TRBJ2-7. CDR1 SGHDT and CDR2 YYEEEE come from the germline V gene. This CDR3 has 13 amino acids. The CDR3 DNA reads TGTGCCAGCAGCTTGCTCGGTCGCTACGAGCAGTACTTC. It specifies CASSLLGRYEQYF.

The chain carries TRBV27 and TRBJ2-7, with 9 bases lining up with TRBD2. This CDR3 has 15 residues. CDR1 MNHEY and CDR2 SMNVEV come from the germline V gene (reference sequence). The V and J ends lost 2 bases and 5 bases, in that order; junction bases with no gene match: 7. The CDR3 DNA reads TGTGCCAGCAGTTTACTTGGGGTAGCGGGAGACGAGCAGTACTTC. Protein sequence: CASSLLGVAGDEQYF.